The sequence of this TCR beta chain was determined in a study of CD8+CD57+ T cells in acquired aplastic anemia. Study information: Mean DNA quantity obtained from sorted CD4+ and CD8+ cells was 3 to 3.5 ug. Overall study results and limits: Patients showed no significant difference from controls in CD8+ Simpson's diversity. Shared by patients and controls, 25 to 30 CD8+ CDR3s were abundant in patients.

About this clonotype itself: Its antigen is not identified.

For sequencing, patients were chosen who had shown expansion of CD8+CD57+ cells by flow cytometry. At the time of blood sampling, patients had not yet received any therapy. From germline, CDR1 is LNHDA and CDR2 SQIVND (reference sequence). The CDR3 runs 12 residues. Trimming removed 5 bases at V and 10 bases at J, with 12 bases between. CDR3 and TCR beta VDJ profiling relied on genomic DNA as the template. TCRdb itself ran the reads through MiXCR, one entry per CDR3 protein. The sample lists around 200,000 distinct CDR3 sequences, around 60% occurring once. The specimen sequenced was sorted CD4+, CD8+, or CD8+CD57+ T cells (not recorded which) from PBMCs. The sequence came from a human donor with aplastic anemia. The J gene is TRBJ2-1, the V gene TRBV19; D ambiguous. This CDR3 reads CASSVQASEQFF. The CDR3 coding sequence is TGTGCCAGTAGTGTCCAGGCGTCGGAGCAGTTCTTC.